This T cell receptor (beta chain) appears in the sequencing data of a study of cytomegalovirus exposure and HLA in healthy donors. Sequencing was performed with immunoSEQ multiplex PCR; in TCRdb, only in-frame clones are kept and a portion is missing. This sample has over 150,000 clones, with 70% to 90% found just once. V shed 3 bases and J shed 1 base, with 12 bases lying between them. Germline CDR1 and CDR2: LNHDA and SQIVND (reference sequence). The CDR3 spans 15 residues. The chain has TRBV19 and TRBJ1-2; D uncertain. The receptor was isolated from a woman under 40 in good health and CMV-seronegative. Sequencing input: PBMCs. CDR3 DNA sequence: TGTGCCAGTAGTATGGGTCAGGATCGTAACTATGGCTACACCTTC. This sequence encodes CASSMGQDRNYGYTF.